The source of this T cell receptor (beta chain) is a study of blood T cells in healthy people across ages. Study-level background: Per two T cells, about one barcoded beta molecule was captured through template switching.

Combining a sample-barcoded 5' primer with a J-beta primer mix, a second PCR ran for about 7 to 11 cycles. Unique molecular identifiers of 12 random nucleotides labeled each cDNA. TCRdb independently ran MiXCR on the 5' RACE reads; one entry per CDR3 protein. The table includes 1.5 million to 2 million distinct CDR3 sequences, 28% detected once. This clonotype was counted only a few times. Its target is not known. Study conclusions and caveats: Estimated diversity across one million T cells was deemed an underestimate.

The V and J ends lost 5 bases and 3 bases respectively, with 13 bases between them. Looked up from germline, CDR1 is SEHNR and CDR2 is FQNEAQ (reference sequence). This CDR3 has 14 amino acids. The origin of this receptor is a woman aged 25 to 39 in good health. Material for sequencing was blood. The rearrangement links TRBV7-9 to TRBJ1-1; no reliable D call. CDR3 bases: TGTGCCAGCAGCGAAATCGACGGCTACACTGAAGCTTTCTTT. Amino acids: CASSEIDGYTEAFF.